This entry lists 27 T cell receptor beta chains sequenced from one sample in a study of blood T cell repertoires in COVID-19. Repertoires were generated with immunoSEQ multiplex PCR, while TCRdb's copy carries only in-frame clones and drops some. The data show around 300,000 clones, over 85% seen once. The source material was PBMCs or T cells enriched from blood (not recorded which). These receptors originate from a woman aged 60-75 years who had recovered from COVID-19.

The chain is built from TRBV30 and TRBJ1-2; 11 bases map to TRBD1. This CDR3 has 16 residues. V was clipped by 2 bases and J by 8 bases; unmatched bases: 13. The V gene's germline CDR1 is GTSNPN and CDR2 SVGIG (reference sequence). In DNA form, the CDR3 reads TGTGCCTGGAGTATGAACCCAGGACAGGGGGCGCTGGGCTACACCTTC. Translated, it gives CAWSMNPGQGALGYTF. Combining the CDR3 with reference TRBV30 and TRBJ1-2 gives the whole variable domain SQTIHQWPATLVQPVGSPLSLECTVEGTSNPNLYWYRQAAGRGLQLLFYSVGIGQISSEVPQNLSASRPQDRQFILSSKKLLLSDSGFYLCAWSMNPGQGALGYTFGSGTRLTVV.

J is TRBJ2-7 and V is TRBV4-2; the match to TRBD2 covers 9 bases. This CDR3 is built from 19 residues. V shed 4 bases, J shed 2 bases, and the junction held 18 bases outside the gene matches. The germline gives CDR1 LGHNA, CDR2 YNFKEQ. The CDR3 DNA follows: TGTGCCAGCAGCCTCGGAGTACTAGCGGGCAGGGCTACTACCTACGAGCAGTACTTC. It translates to CASSLGVLAGRATTYEQYF.

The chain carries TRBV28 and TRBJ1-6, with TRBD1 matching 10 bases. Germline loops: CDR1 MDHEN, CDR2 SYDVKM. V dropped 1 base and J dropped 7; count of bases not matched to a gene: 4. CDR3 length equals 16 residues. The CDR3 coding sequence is TGTGCCAGCAGTTTATTGGGACAGGGGAGGAATTCACCCCTCCACTTT. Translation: CASSLLGQGRNSPLHF.

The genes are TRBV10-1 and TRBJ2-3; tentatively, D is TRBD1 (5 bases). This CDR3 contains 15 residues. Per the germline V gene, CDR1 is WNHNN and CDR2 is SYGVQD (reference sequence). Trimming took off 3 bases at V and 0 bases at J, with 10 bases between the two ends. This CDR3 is CASSEDRTSTDTQYF. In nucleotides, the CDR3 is TGCGCCAGCAGTGAAGACAGAACTAGCACAGATACGCAGTATTTT.

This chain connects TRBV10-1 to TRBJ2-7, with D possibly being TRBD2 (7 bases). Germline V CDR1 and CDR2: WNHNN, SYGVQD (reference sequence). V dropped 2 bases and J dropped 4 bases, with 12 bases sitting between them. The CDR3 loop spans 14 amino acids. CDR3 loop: CASSEGGADYEQYF. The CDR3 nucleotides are TGCGCCAGCAGTGAGGGGGGGGCGGATTACGAGCAGTACTTC.

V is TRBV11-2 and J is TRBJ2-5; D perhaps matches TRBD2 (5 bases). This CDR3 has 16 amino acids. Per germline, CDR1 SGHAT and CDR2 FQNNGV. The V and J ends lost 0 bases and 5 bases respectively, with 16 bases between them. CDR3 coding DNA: TGTGCCAGCAGCTTAGATCTGGCAGCCACGGGGGAGACCCAGTACTTC. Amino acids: CASSLDLAATGETQYF. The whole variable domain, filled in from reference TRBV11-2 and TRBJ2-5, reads EAGVAQSPRYKIIEKRQSVAFWCNPISGHATLYWYQQILGQGPKLLIQFQNNGVVDDSQLPKDRFSAERLKGVDSTLKIQPAKLEDSAVYLCASSLDLAATGETQYFGPGTRLLVL.

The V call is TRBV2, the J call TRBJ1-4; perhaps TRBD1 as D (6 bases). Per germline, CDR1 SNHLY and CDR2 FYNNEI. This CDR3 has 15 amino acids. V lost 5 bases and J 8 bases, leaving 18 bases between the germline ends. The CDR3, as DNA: TGTGCCAGCAGTAATACCCTTACCGGGACAGAAAAACTGTTTTTT. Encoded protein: CASSNTLTGTEKLFF.

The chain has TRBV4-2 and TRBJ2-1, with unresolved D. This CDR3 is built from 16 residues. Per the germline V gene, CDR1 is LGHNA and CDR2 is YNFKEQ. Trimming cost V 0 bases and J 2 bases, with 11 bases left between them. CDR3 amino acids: CASSQESSRAYNEQFF. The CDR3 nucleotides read TGTGCCAGCAGCCAAGAGTCGAGCCGGGCCTACAATGAGCAGTTCTTC.

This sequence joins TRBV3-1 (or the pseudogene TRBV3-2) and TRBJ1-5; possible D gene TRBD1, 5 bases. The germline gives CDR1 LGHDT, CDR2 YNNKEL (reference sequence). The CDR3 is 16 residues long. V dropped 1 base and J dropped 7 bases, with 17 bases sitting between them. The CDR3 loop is CASSQASGGGRQPQHF. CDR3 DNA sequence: TGTGCCAGCAGCCAAGCATCGGGGGGGGGAAGACAGCCCCAGCATTTT.

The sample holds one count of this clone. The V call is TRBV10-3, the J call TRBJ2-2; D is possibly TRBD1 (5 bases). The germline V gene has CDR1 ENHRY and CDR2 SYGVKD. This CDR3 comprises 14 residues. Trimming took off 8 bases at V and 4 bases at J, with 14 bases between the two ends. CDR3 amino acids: CAIGMAGLTGELFF. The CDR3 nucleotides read TGTGCCATCGGTATGGCAGGGCTCACCGGGGAGCTGTTTTTT.

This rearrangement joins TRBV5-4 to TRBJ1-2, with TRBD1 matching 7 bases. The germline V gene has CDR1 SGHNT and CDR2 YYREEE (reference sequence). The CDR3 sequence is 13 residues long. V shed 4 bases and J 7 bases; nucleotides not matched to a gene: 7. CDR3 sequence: CASSATGVPGYTF. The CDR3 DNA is TGTGCCAGCAGCGCTACAGGGGTGCCTGGCTACACCTTC.

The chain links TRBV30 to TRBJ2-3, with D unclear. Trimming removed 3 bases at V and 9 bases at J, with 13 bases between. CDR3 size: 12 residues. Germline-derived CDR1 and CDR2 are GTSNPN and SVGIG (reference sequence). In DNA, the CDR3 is TGTGCCTGGAGCCCCTTAGCCCTCACGCAGTATTTT. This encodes CAWSPLALTQYF.

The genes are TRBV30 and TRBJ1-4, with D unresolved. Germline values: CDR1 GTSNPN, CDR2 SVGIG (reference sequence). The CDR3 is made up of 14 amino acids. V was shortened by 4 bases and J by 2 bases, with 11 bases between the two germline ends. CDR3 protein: CAWTLAVTNEKLFF. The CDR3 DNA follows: TGTGCCTGGACCTTAGCAGTGACTAATGAAAAACTGTTTTTT.

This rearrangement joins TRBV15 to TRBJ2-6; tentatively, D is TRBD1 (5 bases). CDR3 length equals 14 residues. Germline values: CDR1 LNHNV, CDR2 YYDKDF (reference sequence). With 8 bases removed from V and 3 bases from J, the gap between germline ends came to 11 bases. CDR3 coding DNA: TGTGCCACCTCGGTCACAGGTGGGGCCAACGTCCTGACTTTC. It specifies CATSVTGGANVLTF.

The DNA of the CDR3 is TGTGCCAGCAGCCAATATGACGAGCAGTACTTC. It codes for CASSQYDEQYF. V is TRBV14 and J is TRBJ2-7; no reliable D call. The CDR3 runs to 11 residues. V lost 2 bases to trimming and J lost 5 bases, with 4 bases between them. Germline V gene sequence: CDR1 SGHDN, CDR2 FVKESK.

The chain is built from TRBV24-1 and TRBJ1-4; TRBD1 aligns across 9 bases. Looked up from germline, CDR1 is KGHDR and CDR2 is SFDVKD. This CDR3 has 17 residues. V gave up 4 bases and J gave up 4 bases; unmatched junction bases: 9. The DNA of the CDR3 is TGTGCCACCAGTGACCCTCACGGACAGGGGAATAATGAAAAACTGTTTTTT. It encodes CATSDPHGQGNNEKLFF.

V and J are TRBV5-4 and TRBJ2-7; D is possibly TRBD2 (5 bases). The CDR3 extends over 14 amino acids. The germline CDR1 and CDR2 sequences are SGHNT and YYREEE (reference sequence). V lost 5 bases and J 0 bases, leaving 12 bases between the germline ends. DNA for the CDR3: TGTGCCAGCAGAACTAGAGGTGCCTCCTACGAGCAGTACTTC. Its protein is CASRTRGASYEQYF.

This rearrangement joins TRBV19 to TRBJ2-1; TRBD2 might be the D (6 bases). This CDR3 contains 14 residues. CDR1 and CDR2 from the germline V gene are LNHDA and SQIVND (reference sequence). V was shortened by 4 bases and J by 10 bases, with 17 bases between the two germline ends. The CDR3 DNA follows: TGTGCCAGTAGTAGCAATTTTTTGGGGGGAGAGCAGTTCTTC. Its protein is CASSSNFLGGEQFF. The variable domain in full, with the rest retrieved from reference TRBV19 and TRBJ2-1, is DGGITQSPKYLFRKEGQNVTLSCEQNLNHDAMYWYRQDPGQGLRLIYYSQIVNDFQKGDIAEGYSVSREKKESFPLTVTSAQKNPTAFYLCASSSNFLGGEQFFGPGTRLTVL.

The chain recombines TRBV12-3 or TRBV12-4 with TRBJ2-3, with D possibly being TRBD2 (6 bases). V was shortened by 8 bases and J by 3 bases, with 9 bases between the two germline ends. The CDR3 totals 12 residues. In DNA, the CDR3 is TGTGCCAGCCGTAGCGGAACAGATACGCAGTATTTT. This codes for CASRSGTDTQYF.

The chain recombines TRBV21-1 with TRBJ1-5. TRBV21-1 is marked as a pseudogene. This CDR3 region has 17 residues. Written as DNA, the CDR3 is TGTGCCAGCAGCAGTAGTTCGGAGGGAGGCAGCAATCAGCCCCAGCATTTT. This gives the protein CASSSSSEGGSNQPQHF.

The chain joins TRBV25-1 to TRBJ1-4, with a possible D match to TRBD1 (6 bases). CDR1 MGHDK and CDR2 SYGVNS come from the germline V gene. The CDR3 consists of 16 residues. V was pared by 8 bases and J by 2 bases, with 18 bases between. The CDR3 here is CASGYPRGATNEKLFF. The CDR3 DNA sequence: TGTGCCAGCGGTTACCCCAGGGGTGCGACTAATGAAAAACTGTTTTTT.

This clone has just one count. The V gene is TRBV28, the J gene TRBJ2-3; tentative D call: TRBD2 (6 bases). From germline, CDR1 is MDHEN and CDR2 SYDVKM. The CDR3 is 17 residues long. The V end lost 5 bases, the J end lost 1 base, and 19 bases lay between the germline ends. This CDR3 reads CASSPTLLGGGTDTQYF. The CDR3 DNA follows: TGTGCCAGCAGTCCGACCCTCCTCGGCGGGGGCACAGATACGCAGTATTTT. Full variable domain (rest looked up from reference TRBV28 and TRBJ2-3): DVKVTQSSRYLVKRTGEKVFLECVQDMDHENMFWYRQDPGLGLRLIYFSYDVKMKEKGDIPEGYSVSREKKERFSLILESASTNQTSMYLCASSPTLLGGGTDTQYFGPGTRLTVL.

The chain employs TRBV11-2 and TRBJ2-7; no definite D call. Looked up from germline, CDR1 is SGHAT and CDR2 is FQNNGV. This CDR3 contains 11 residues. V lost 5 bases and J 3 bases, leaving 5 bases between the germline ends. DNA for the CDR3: TGTGCCAGCAGCCCGTACTACGAGCAGTACTTC. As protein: CASSPYYEQYF.

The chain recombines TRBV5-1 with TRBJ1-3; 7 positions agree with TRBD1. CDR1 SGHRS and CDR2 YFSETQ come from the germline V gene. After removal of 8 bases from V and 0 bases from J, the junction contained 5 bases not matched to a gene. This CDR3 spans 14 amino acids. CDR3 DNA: TGCGCCAGTGCCGGGACAGTCTCTGGAAACACCATATATTTT. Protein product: CASAGTVSGNTIYF.

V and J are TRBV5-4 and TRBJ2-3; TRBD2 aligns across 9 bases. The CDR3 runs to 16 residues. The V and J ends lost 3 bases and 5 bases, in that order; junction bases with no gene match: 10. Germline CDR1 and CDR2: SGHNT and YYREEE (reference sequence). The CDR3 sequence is CASSSPTTAGGDTQYF. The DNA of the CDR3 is TGTGCCAGCAGCTCCCCCACCACAGCGGGGGGAGATACGCAGTATTTT.

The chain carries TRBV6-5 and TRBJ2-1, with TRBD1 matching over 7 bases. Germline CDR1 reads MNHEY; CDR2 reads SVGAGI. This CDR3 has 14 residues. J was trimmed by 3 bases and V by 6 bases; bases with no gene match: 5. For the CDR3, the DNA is TGTGCCAGCAGCCTTAGGACAGGCTACAATGAGCAGTTCTTC. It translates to CASSLRTGYNEQFF.

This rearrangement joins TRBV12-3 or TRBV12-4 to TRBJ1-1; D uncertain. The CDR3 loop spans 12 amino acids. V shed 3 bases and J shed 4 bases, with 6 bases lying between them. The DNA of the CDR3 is TGTGCCAGCAGTTTGAGTACCACTGAAGCTTTCTTT. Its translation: CASSLSTTEAFF.